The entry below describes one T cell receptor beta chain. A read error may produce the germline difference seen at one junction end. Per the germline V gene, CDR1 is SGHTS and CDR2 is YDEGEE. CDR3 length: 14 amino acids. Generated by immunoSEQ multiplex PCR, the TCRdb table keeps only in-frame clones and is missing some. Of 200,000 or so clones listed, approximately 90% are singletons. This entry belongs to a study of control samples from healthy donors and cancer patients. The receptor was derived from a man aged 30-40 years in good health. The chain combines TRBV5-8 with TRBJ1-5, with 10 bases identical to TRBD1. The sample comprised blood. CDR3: CASSPTGGKQPQHF. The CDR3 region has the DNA TGTGCCAGCAGCCCGACAGGGGGCAAACAGCCCCAGCATTTT.